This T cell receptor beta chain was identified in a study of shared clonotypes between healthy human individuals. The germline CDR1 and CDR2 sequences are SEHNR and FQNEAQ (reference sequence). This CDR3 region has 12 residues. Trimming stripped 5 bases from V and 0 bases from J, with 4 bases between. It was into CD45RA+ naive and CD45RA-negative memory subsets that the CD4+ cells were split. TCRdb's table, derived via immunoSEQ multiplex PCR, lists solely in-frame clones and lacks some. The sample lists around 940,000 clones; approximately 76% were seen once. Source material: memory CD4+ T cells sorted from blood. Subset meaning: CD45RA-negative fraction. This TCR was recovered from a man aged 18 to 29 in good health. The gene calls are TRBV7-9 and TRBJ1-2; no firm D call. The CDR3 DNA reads TGTGCCAGCAGCCGTACTAACTATGGCTACACCTTC. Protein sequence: CASSRTNYGYTF.